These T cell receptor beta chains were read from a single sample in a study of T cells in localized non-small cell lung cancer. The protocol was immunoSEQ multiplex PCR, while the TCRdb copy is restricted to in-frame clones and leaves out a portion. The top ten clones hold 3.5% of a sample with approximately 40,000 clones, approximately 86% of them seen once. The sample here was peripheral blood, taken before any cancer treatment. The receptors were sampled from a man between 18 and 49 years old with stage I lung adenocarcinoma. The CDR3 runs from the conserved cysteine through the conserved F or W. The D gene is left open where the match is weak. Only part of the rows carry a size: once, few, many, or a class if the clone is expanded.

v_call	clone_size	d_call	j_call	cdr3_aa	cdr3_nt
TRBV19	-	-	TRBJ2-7	CASSTGLGGPFRQQYF	TGTGCCAGTAGCACTGGATTGGGAGGCCCTTTTAGACAGCAGTACTTC
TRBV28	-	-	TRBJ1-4	CASSLIWGSQNEKLFF	TGTGCCAGCAGTCTGATCTGGGGAAGCCAGAATGAAAAACTGTTTTTT
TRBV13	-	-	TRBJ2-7	CASSLGGGNYEQYF	TGTGCCAGCAGCTTAGGCGGAGGAAACTACGAGCAGTACTTC
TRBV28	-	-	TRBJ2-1	CASSFPGEQFF	TGTGCCAGCAGTTTTCCAGGTGAGCAGTTCTTC
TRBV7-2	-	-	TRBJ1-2	CASTVGPNYGYTF	TGTGCCAGCACCGTGGGACCGAACTATGGCTACACCTTC
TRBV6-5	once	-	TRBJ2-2	CASSYEGSGELFF	TGTGCCAGCAGTTACGAGGGTTCGGGGGAGCTGTTTTTT
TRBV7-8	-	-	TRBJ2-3	CASSLVRDFRTDTQYF	TGTGCCAGCAGCCTAGTCAGGGATTTCCGCACAGATACGCAGTATTTT
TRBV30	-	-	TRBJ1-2	CAWKKGGAWAYTF	TGTGCCTGGAAGAAAGGGGGGGCGTGGGCCTACACCTTC
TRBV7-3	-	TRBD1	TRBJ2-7	CASSFDRGNYEQYF	TGTGCCAGCAGCTTCGACAGGGGAAACTACGAGCAGTACTTC
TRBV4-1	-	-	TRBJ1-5	CASSLGHSSNQPQHF	TGCGCCAGCAGCCTAGGTCACAGTTCCAATCAGCCCCAGCATTTT
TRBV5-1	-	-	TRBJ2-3	CATRNVSGSTDTQYF	TGCGCCACCAGGAACGTTAGCGGAAGCACAGATACGCAGTATTTT
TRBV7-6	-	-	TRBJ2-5	CASSLGSSAETQYF	TGTGCCAGCAGCTTAGGGTCTAGCGCGGAGACCCAGTACTTC
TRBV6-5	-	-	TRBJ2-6	CASSRQPGANVLTF	TGTGCCAGCAGCCGACAGCCTGGGGCCAACGTCCTGACTTTC
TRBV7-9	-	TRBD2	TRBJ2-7	CASSSGGTSGGTPYEQYF	TGTGCCAGCAGCTCGGGAGGGACTAGCGGGGGCACACCCTACGAGCAGTACTTC
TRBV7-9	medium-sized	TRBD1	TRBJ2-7	CASSPPPGTVSSYEQYF	TGTGCCAGCAGCCCTCCCCCCGGGACAGTTTCTTCCTACGAGCAGTACTTC
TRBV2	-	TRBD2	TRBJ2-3	CASALAGPDTQYF	TGTGCCAGCGCTTTAGCGGGGCCGGATACGCAGTATTTT
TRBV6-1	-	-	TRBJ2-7	CASSAIRVNYEQYF	TGTGCCAGCAGTGCAATCAGGGTTAATTACGAGCAGTACTTC
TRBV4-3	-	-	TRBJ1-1	CASSQFRDNAPEAFF	TGCGCCAGCAGCCAATTCCGGGACAATGCCCCTGAAGCTTTCTTT
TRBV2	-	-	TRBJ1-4	CASKTGFGNEKLFF	TGTGCCAGTAAAACAGGGTTTGGTAATGAAAAACTGTTTTTT
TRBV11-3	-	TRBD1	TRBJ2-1	CASSLVQGAREQFF	TGTGCCAGCAGCCTCGTCCAGGGGGCAAGGGAGCAGTTCTTC
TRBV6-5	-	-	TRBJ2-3	CASSTGQRDTQYF	TGTGCCAGCAGTACCGGACAGAGAGATACGCAGTATTTT
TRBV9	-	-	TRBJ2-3	CASSQADTQYF	TGTGCCAGCAGCCAGGCAGATACGCAGTATTTT
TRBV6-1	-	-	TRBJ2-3	CASSSTDTQYF	TGTGCCAGCAGTAGCACAGATACGCAGTATTTT
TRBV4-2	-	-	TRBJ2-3	CASSQDREGKTQYF	TGTGCCAGCAGCCAAGATAGAGAGGGGAAAACGCAGTATTTT
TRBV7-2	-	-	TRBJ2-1	CASSLKGGAMGEQFF	TGTGCCAGCAGCTTAAAAGGCGGGGCCATGGGGGAGCAGTTCTTC
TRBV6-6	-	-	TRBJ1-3	CASSYSFLSGNTIYF	TGTGCCAGCAGTTACTCGTTCCTCTCTGGAAACACCATATATTTT
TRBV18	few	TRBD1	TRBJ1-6	CASSPSRQGNSPLHF	TGTGCCAGCTCACCGTCCCGACAGGGCAATTCACCCCTCCACTTT
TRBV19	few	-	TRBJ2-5	CASSQGGPETQYF	TGTGCCAGTAGTCAGGGTGGGCCAGAGACCCAGTACTTC
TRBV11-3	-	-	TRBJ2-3	CASSPPAGDTQYF	TGTGCCAGCAGCCCCCCAGCAGGGGATACGCAGTATTTT